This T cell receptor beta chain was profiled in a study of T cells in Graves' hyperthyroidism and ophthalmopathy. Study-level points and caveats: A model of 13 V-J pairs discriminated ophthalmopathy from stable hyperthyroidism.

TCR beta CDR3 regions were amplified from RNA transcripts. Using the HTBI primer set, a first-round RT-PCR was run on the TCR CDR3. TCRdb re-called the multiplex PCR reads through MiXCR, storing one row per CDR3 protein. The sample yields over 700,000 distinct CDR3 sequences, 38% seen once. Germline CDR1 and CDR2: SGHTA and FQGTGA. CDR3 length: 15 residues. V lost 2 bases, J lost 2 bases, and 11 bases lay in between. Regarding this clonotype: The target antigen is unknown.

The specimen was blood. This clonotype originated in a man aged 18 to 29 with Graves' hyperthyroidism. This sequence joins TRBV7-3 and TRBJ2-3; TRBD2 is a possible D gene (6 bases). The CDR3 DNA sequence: TGTGCCAGCAGCTTATACGGGGGAAACACAGATACGCAGTATTTT. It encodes CASSLYGGNTDTQYF.